This T cell receptor (beta chain) originates from a study of blood T cell repertoires in COVID-19. Study overall: Whether acute or convalescent, the COVID-19 samples came from the United States, Italy and Spain. Sources were T cells, B-cell-depleted T cells, or PBMCs; the material itself was cDNA or gDNA.

The CDR3 length is 14 residues. V lost 6 bases, J lost 9 bases, and 11 bases stayed unmatched. CDR1 is SNHLY and CDR2 is FYNNEI in the germline V gene. Data came from immunoSEQ multiplex PCR; TCRdb stores just in-frame clones and leaves some out. The repertoire holds about 32,000 clones, with around 86% as singletons. The TCR sequence derives from a man aged 55 to 70 with active COVID-19. The chain is built from TRBV2 and TRBJ1-5, with 7 bases lining up with TRBD1. Sequencing input: peripheral blood. CDR3 protein: CASSRDSLIMPQHF. The CDR3, as DNA: TGTGCCAGCAGCCGGGACAGTTTAATCATGCCCCAGCATTTT.